This T cell receptor (beta chain) was recovered during a study of blood T cell repertoires in COVID-19. The CDR3 is made up of 12 amino acids. Trimming cost V 6 bases and J 5 bases; bases outside gene matches: 1. TCRdb's table, derived via immunoSEQ multiplex PCR, lists solely in-frame clones and lacks some. Among some 400,000 clones listed, roughly four fifths were seen once. The source of this sequence is a human donor with acute or convalescent COVID-19. The donor label of this sample is uncertain. The gene calls are TRBV12-3 or TRBV12-4 and TRBJ2-1; 7 positions match TRBD2. The material sequenced was peripheral blood. CDR3 in DNA: TGTGCCAGCAGGGGACTAAACAATGAGCAGTTCTTC. This encodes CASRGLNNEQFF.